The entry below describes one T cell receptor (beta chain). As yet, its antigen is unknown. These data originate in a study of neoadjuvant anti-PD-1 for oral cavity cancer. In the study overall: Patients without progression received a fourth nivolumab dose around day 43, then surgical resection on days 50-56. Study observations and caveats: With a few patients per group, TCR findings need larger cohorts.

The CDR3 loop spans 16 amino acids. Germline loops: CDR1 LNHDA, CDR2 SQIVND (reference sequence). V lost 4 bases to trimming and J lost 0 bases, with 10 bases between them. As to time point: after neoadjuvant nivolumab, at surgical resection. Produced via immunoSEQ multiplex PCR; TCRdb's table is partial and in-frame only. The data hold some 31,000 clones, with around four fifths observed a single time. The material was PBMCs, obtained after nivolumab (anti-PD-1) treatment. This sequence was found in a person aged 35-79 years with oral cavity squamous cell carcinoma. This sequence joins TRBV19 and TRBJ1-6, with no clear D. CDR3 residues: CASSSPTVSYNSPLHF. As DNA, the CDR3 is TGTGCCAGTAGTAGCCCGACGGTCTCCTATAATTCACCCCTCCACTTT.